These T cell receptor beta chains were read from a single sample in a study of vaccination and CD4 T cells after COVID-19. No cognate antigen is known for these TCRs. One entry per CDR3 protein, called by TCRdb with MiXCR from the PCR reads. The sample lists 12,000 or so distinct CDR3 sequences; about 50% were seen once. The sequencing input was CD4+ T cells from blood, cultured in vitro. The origin of the receptors is a human donor who had recovered from COVID-19. CDR3s include the opening cysteine and the closing phenylalanine or tryptophan. Each record gives: CDR3 DNA, CDR3 protein, V gene, J gene, clone size, D gene. The D gene is left open where the match is weak. Expanded clones are given a class, and other clones once, few, many or no size at all.

TGTGCCAGCAGCTGGATGGGGGCATCTAATGAAAAACTGTTTTTT	CASSWMGASNEKLFF	TRBV7-2	TRBJ1-4	once	NA
TGTGCCAGATCACCCGGGACGGACCGAAATTCACCCCTCCACTTT	CARSPGTDRNSPLHF	TRBV5-8	TRBJ1-6	NA	NA
TGTGCCAGCTCACCCGCACAGAACACTGAAGCTTTCTTT	CASSPAQNTEAFF	TRBV18	TRBJ1-1	NA	NA
TGTGCCAGCAGTAGATGGGACAGATTGTCTAGCACAGATACGCAGTATTTT	CASSRWDRLSSTDTQYF	TRBV27	TRBJ2-3	NA	TRBD1
TGTGCCAGCAGTGGGACTGATTCCTACGAGCAGTACTTC	CASSGTDSYEQYF	TRBV2	TRBJ2-7	few	NA
TGTGCCAGCAGCGGGCATACCTCTGGAAACACCATATATTTT	CASSGHTSGNTIYF	TRBV2	TRBJ1-3	NA	NA
TGTGCCAGCAGTCCCCGGACGGCTCTGAACACTGAAGCTTTCTTT	CASSPRTALNTEAFF	TRBV2	TRBJ1-1	once	NA
TGCGCCAGCATATGGGACACCCGACCGGAGGGCTACACCTTC	CASIWDTRPEGYTF	TRBV10-1	TRBJ1-2	few	NA
TGCAGTGCTATCGGGGCCTATAGCAATCAGCCCCAGCATTTT	CSAIGAYSNQPQHF	TRBV20-1	TRBJ1-5	few	NA
TGTGCCAGCAGGCCAAGGACAGGGGATGATACGCAGTATTTT	CASRPRTGDDTQYF	TRBV7-2	TRBJ2-3	few	TRBD1
TGTGCCAGCAGCGGACAGGAATACACTGAAGCTTTCTTT	CASSGQEYTEAFF	TRBV2	TRBJ1-1	NA	TRBD1
TGTGCCAGCAGTTATGTGGGACAGGGATATTACGAGCAGTACTTC	CASSYVGQGYYEQYF	TRBV2	TRBJ2-7	once	TRBD1
TGTGCCAGCAGCCCTAGCGGGAGGGCTTACGAGCAGTACTTC	CASSPSGRAYEQYF	TRBV6-1	TRBJ2-7	NA	TRBD2
TGTGCCAGCAGCCGCAACGGACTAGCGGGAGGGTACAATGAGCAGTTCTTC	CASSRNGLAGGYNEQFF	TRBV28	TRBJ2-1	NA	TRBD2
TGTGCCAGTTCTACGAATAGCAATCAGCCCCAGCATTTT	CASSTNSNQPQHF	TRBV6-1	TRBJ1-5	NA	NA
TGTGCCAGCAGGAGACTAGCGGGAGGTCGGCAGTTCTTC	CASRRLAGGRQFF	TRBV2	TRBJ2-1	NA	TRBD2
TGTGCCAGCAGCTTAACCCAGATCCAGCCCCAGCATTTT	CASSLTQIQPQHF	TRBV7-8	TRBJ1-5	few	NA
TGTGCCAGTAGTCCCCCACGGATGGTTCTAGGCAATCAGCCCCAGCATTTT	CASSPPRMVLGNQPQHF	TRBV19	TRBJ1-5	few	NA
TGTGCCACCAGCAGCAAGACAGGGGTTTACAATGAGCAGTTCTTC	CATSSKTGVYNEQFF	TRBV15	TRBJ2-1	NA	TRBD1
TGTGCCAGCAGCAAAGGCAGGCGTATCAAAGAGACCCAGTACTTC	CASSKGRRIKETQYF	TRBV21-1	TRBJ2-5	NA	NA
TGTGCCAGCAGCTCAACTGACGGTTCTGGGGCCAACGTCCTGACTTTC	CASSSTDGSGANVLTF	TRBV7-9	TRBJ2-6	NA	NA
TGTGCCAGCAGCGCCCGACCCCAGGGGGCTTACGAGCAGTACTTC	CASSARPQGAYEQYF	TRBV9	TRBJ2-7	NA	TRBD1
TGTGCCAGCCCAGGACAAGAGACCCAGTACTTC	CASPGQETQYF	TRBV2	TRBJ2-5	medium-sized	NA
TGTGCCAGCAGGTTAAGGGGAGGGGAATCGTTCAACGAGCAGTACTTC	CASRLRGGESFNEQYF	TRBV5-4	TRBJ2-7	once	TRBD2
TGTGCCAGCAGTTACTTTGGGGGTAATCAGCCCCAGCATTTT	CASSYFGGNQPQHF	TRBV6-2/TRBV6-3	TRBJ1-5	NA	NA
TGTGCCAGCAGTTTACACCAGGGCCCTCAGTTCTTC	CASSLHQGPQFF	TRBV12-3/TRBV12-4	TRBJ2-1	NA	NA
TGCGCCAGCAGCCCTTTTCGGTGGGTGTGGTACTTC	CASSPFRWVWYF	TRBV5-1	TRBJ2-5	NA	NA
TGTGCCAGCAGCGTGGTGGGGGCTAGCAATCAGCCCCAGCATTTT	CASSVVGASNQPQHF	TRBV21-1	TRBJ1-5	NA	NA
TGCAGTGCCGTCGGGACTAGCGGGAGAACAGATACGCAGTATTTT	CSAVGTSGRTDTQYF	TRBV20-1	TRBJ2-3	once	TRBD2
TGTGCCACCAGACCAGGGGGCGGGATGGGAGGTCACACCGGGGAGCTGTTTTTT	CATRPGGGMGGHTGELFF	TRBV15	TRBJ2-2	few	TRBD1
TGTGCCAGCAGCGTAGTGGTGGGGAGTCAAGAGACCCAGTACTTC	CASSVVVGSQETQYF	TRBV9	TRBJ2-5	NA	NA
TGTGCCAGCAGTTTAAAACAGGGGTCAATTCAAGACTACACCTTC	CASSLKQGSIQDYTF	TRBV28	TRBJ1-2	few	TRBD1
TGTGCCACTGACTCTGGGGCCAACGTCCTGACTTTC	CATDSGANVLTF	TRBV19	TRBJ2-6	NA	NA
TGCAGTGCTAGAGAAACCGGGACAGCCAATTCACCCCTCCACTTT	CSARETGTANSPLHF	TRBV20-1	TRBJ1-6	NA	TRBD1
TGCAGTGCTCCTCGACAGGGGTACGAGCAGTACTTC	CSAPRQGYEQYF	TRBV20-1	TRBJ2-7	hyperexpanded	TRBD1
TGTGCCACCAGCAGAGTTAGGGAGGGTCAGCCCCAGCATTTT	CATSRVREGQPQHF	TRBV15	TRBJ1-5	few	NA
TGTGCCAGCAGTTACACAGACGGGGAGCTGTTTTTT	CASSYTDGELFF	TRBV6-5	TRBJ2-2	NA	NA
TGCAGCGTGCGAGGGATTAGGGGGACACATACGCAGTATTTT	CSVRGIRGTHTQYF	TRBV29-1	TRBJ2-3	NA	NA
TGTGCCAGCAGTTCCACAGGGCCCCAAGAGACCCAGTACTTC	CASSSTGPQETQYF	TRBV6-2/TRBV6-3	TRBJ2-5	NA	NA
TGTGCCAGCAGTTACAGGGGACTAGCGGGAGAGATTATCACCTACGAGCAGTACTTC	CASSYRGLAGEIITYEQYF	TRBV6-5	TRBJ2-7	NA	TRBD2
TGTGCCATCAGTGAGTTCCGACAGGGTGGGCGGCTCGACACTGAAGCTTTCTTT	CAISEFRQGGRLDTEAFF	TRBV10-3	TRBJ1-1	NA	TRBD1
TGTGCCAGCAGAAATGGGAACACTGAAGCTTTCTTT	CASRNGNTEAFF	TRBV7-6	TRBJ1-1	few	NA
TGCGCCAGCAGTGAGTCGAGAGGCCAAACCTACGAGCAGTACTTC	CASSESRGQTYEQYF	TRBV10-2	TRBJ2-7	few	NA
TGTGCCAGTAATGTCGGGACCGGGGAGCTGTTTTTT	CASNVGTGELFF	TRBV19	TRBJ2-2	once	NA
TGTGCCAGCAGCCGCCAGGGGGGTAGGGCCTACGAGCAGTACTTC	CASSRQGGRAYEQYF	TRBV7-3	TRBJ2-7	NA	NA
TGCAGTGCTAGAACCTCCGGGACACCAGAACGGAACACTGAAGCTTTCTTT	CSARTSGTPERNTEAFF	TRBV20-1	TRBJ1-1	NA	NA
TGTGCCACCAGCACCATTAGGGGTGGGACCCAGTACTTC	CATSTIRGGTQYF	TRBV15	TRBJ2-5	few	NA
TGTGCCAGCAGTTTAGCAACTGGGGAGACCCAGTACTTC	CASSLATGETQYF	TRBV28	TRBJ2-5	NA	NA